The sequence of this TCR beta chain was determined in a study of blood T cell repertoires in COVID-19. Recovered status in Cohort 3 required two negative PCRs, clearance, or symptom resolution. Per the study methods: Estimated nucleated cell counts came from reference gene primer amplification. Using immunoSEQ multiplex PCR, the repertoire was profiled, and TCRdb retains in-frame clones only, with some absent. That table supplies the V and J calls and clone size; D and trimming were determined from the DNA. Of about 300,000 clones in the sample, 85% to 90% are singletons; the top ten hold around 4.6%. This CDR3 has 13 amino acids. The V end was cut by 0 bases, the J end by 7 bases, with 12 bases between. CDR1 and CDR2 (germline): GTSNPN, SVGIG (reference sequence).

The receptor was isolated from a man between 25 and 39 years old who had recovered from COVID-19. V gene TRBV30 combines with J gene TRBJ2-5; TRBD1 is a possible D gene (6 bases). Sequenced sample: PBMCs or T cells enriched from blood (not recorded which). Here the CDR3 reads CAWSVQGHGTQYF. The CDR3 bases are TGTGCCTGGAGTGTACAGGGCCACGGGACCCAGTACTTC.